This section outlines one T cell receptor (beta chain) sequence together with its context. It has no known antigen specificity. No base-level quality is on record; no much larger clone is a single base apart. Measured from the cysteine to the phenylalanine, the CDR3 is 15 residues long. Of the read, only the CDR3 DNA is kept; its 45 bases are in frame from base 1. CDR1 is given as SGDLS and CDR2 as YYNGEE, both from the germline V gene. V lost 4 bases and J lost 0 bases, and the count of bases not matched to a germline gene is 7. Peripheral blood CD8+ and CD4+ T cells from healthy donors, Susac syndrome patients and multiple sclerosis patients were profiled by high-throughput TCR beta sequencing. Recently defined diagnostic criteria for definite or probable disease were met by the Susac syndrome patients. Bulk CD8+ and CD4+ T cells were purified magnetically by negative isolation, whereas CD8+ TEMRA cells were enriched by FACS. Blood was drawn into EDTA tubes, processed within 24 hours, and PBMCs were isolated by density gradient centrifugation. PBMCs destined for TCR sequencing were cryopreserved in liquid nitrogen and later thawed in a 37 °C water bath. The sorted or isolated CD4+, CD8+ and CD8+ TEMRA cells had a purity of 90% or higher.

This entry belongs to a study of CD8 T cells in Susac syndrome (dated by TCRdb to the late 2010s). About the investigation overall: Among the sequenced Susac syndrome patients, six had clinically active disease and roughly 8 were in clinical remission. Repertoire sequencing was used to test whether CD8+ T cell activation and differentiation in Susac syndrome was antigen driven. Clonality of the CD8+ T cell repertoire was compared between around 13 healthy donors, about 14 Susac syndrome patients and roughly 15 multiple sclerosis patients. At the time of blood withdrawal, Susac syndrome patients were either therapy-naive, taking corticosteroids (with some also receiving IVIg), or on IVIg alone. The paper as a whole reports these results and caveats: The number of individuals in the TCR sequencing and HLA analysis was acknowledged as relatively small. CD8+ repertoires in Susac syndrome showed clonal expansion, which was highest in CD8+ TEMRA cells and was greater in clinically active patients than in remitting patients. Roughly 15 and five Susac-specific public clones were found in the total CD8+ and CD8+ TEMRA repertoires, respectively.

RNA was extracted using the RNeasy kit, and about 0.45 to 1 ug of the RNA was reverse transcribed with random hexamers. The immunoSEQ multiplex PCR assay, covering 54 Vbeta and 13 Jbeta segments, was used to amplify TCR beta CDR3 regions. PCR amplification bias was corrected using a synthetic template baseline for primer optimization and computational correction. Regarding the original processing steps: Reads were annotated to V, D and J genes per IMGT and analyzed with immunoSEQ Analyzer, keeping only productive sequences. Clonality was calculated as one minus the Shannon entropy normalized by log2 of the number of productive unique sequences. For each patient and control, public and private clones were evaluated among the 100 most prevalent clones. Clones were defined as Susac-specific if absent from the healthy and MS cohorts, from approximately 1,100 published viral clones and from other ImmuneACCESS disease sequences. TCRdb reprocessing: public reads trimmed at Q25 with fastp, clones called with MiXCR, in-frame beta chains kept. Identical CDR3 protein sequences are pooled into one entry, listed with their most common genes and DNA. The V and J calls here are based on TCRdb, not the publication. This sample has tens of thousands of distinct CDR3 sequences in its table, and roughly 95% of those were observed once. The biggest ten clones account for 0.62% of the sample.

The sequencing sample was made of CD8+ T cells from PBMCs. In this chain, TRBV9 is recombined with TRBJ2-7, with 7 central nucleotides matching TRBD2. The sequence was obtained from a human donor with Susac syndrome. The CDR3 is CASSLAAETSYEQYF. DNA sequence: TGTGCCAGCAGCCTAGCGGCAGAGACCTCCTACGAGCAGTACTTC.